This is a list of T cell receptor beta chains from one sample in a study of blood T cell repertoires in COVID-19. The table came from immunoSEQ multiplex PCR; TCRdb's copy has only in-frame clones and leaves some out. This sample carries about 34,000 clones, roughly three quarters of them seen once, and the ten largest clones take approximately 16%. Sample: peripheral blood. These TCRs come from a human donor in a cohort sampled during active COVID-19. Each CDR3 is given with its conserved first and last residue. A D gene is named only where the DNA matches it firmly. Clone size is stated in some rows and not others, as once, few, many or a class when expanded.

d_call	v_call	clone_size	j_call	cdr3_nt	cdr3_aa
TRBD2	TRBV9	NA	TRBJ2-7	TGTGCCAGCAGCCCGCGGACTAGCGGGAGATCCTACGAGCAGTACTTC	CASSPRTSGRSYEQYF
TRBD2	TRBV5-4	NA	TRBJ2-3	TGTGCCAGCAGCCTCAGCGGGGGGGCGGCAGATACGCAGTATTTT	CASSLSGGAADTQYF
TRBD2	TRBV30	NA	TRBJ2-5	TGTGCCTGGAGTGTAAAGGGACTACCTCAAGAGACCCAGTACTTC	CAWSVKGLPQETQYF
TRBD1	TRBV28	NA	TRBJ2-7	TGTGCCAGCAGTATTGGGGTTCAGGACAGGGGGCTATCCTACGAGCAGTACTTC	CASSIGVQDRGLSYEQYF
NA	TRBV6-5	NA	TRBJ1-1	TGTGCCAGTAACAGGAACATGAACACTGAAGCTTTCTTT	CASNRNMNTEAFF
TRBD1	TRBV27	NA	TRBJ2-7	TGTGCCAGTCGCCGGGACAGAACCTACGAGCAGTACTTC	CASRRDRTYEQYF
TRBD1	TRBV9	once	TRBJ2-5	TGTGCCAGCAGCGAACAGGGGGGTGATTGGGAGACCCAGTACTTC	CASSEQGGDWETQYF
NA	TRBV20-1	many	TRBJ1-5	TGCAGTGCTAGGAAGGGAGAGGCCCAGCATTTT	CSARKGEAQHF
TRBD2	TRBV2	once	TRBJ2-2	TGTGCCAGCTGGGACAGGTCCAGGACTACGACTAGCGGGGGCGGCGGGGAGCTGTTTTTT	CASWDRSRTTTSGGGGELFF
NA	TRBV7-9	NA	TRBJ1-3	TGTGCCAGCAGCTTAGGTCAGGCGGGAAACACCATATATTTT	CASSLGQAGNTIYF
TRBD1	TRBV2	NA	TRBJ1-1	TGTGCCAGCAGGGGGGCAGGGGGAACTGAAGCTTTCTTT	CASRGAGGTEAFF
NA	TRBV19	NA	TRBJ2-3	TGTGCCAGTAGTATGGGCGGGTGGGAGCGGTATTTT	CASSMGGWERYF
NA	TRBV6-1	NA	TRBJ2-7	TGTGCCAGCAGTGAACAAAAGACAGGGAGGAACAACGAGCAGTACTTC	CASSEQKTGRNNEQYF
TRBD1	TRBV5-1	few	TRBJ1-3	TGCGCCAGCAGCCAGGGGGCCGTTGGAAACACCATATATTTT	CASSQGAVGNTIYF
NA	TRBV7-9	NA	TRBJ2-7	TGTGCCAGCAGCTTAGCTACCTACGAGCAGTACTTC	CASSLATYEQYF
NA	TRBV11-2	NA	TRBJ2-2	TGTGCCAGCAGCTTCAGGGGCCATCGAGCGAACACCGGGGAGCTGTTTTTT	CASSFRGHRANTGELFF
NA	TRBV6-6	few	TRBJ2-1	TGTGCCAGCAGTGCCGTCGGAGGACCCAATGAGCAGTTCTTC	CASSAVGGPNEQFF
NA	TRBV19	NA	TRBJ2-3	TGTGCCAGTAGTATCTTAACAGCGGGCACAGATACGCAGTATTTT	CASSILTAGTDTQYF
NA	TRBV4-1	NA	TRBJ1-6	TGCGCCAGCAGCCAAGGCAAGAGTAATTCACCCCTCCACTTT	CASSQGKSNSPLHF
NA	TRBV5-5	NA	TRBJ1-5	TGTGCCAGCAGCTTGGTCGGTCAGCCCCAGCATTTT	CASSLVGQPQHF
NA	TRBV21-1	NA	TRBJ2-4	TGTGCCAGCAGCAAGAGGTGTGAGGAAAACATTCAGTACTTC	CASSKRCEENIQYF
TRBD2	TRBV20-1	few	TRBJ2-7	TGCAGTGCTAGTACCGCCGAGGGAGCGGGAGGCTCCTACGAGCAGTACTTC	CSASTAEGAGGSYEQYF
TRBD1	TRBV28	NA	TRBJ1-1	TGTGCCAGCAGTCGCTCCGGGACAGGGGCATTAGTCGCTTTCTTT	CASSRSGTGALVAFF
TRBD1	TRBV29-1	once	TRBJ2-7	TGCAGCGTTGAGGGACAGTCTTACGAGCAGTACTTC	CSVEGQSYEQYF
NA	TRBV29-1	few	TRBJ1-4	TGCAGCGTTGGTTCAGGGCGCGAAAAACTGTTTTTT	CSVGSGREKLFF
TRBD1	TRBV2	NA	TRBJ2-7	TGTGCCAGCAGAGAACAGGGGAGCTCCTACGAGCAGTACTTC	CASREQGSSYEQYF
TRBD2	TRBV5-1	NA	TRBJ2-2	TGCGCCAGCAGCCCCTTGGCGGGGGGCCGTGCCGGGGAGCTGTTTTTT	CASSPLAGGRAGELFF
TRBD2	TRBV19	NA	TRBJ2-5	TGTGCCAGTAGTAGAACTAGCGGGGGAATTCCTTCACAAGAGACCCAGTACTTC	CASSRTSGGIPSQETQYF
TRBD1	TRBV19	NA	TRBJ2-3	TGTGCCAGTAGTGGGGGACAGGGGATGTCAGATACGCAGTATTTT	CASSGGQGMSDTQYF
NA	TRBV7-9	NA	TRBJ2-1	TGTGCCAGCAGCTCTCCTACGGAGCGACAGAGCTCCTACAATGAGCAGTTCTTC	CASSSPTERQSSYNEQFF
TRBD2	TRBV4-1	NA	TRBJ2-1	TGCGCCAGCAGCCAAGGCCCGATCTTAGCGGGAGGATACAATGAGCAGTTCTTC	CASSQGPILAGGYNEQFF
TRBD1	TRBV27	NA	TRBJ1-4	TGTGCCAGCAGTTTGACGACAGGGGGGAATGAAAAACTGTTTTTT	CASSLTTGGNEKLFF
NA	TRBV30	many	TRBJ2-3	TGTGCCTGGAGTGTTGGCCAGGGGTTAGCAGATACGCAGTATTTT	CAWSVGQGLADTQYF
TRBD1	TRBV27	NA	TRBJ2-2	TGTGCCAGCAGTTCGAGGACAGGGGGCGCGACCGGGGAGCTGTTTTTT	CASSSRTGGATGELFF
NA	TRBV5-1	NA	TRBJ2-1	TGCGCCAGCAGCTTGGGGGACTCGAGAGAGCAGTTCTTC	CASSLGDSREQFF
NA	TRBV5-6	NA	TRBJ2-4	TGTGCCAGCAGCTTGGGTCCTAGGGGTGGCAAAAACATTCAGTACTTC	CASSLGPRGGKNIQYF
NA	TRBV4-1	NA	TRBJ1-4	TGCGCCAGCAGCCCAAGGTGGCCTATCGGAGGGCATGAAAAACTGTTTTTT	CASSPRWPIGGHEKLFF
TRBD2	TRBV7-2	NA	TRBJ2-3	TGTGCCAGCAGCGCAATACCCCCTAGCGGGGGGTGGTCAGATACGCAGTATTTT	CASSAIPPSGGWSDTQYF
NA	TRBV19	NA	TRBJ1-5	TGTGCCAGTAGTATAGACAAAAATCAGCCCCAGCATTTT	CASSIDKNQPQHF
TRBD1	TRBV3-1/TRBV3-2	NA	TRBJ2-7	TGTGCCAGCAGCCAAGGACAGGGACCGACCTACGAGCAGTACTTC	CASSQGQGPTYEQYF
TRBD2	TRBV7-6	few	TRBJ2-7	TGTGCCAGCAGCCCTCGGACTAGCGGGGGGTACGAGCAGTACTTC	CASSPRTSGGYEQYF
NA	TRBV7-9	NA	TRBJ1-1	TGTGCCAGCAGCCCCGGGACATCGAACACTGAAGCTTTCTTT	CASSPGTSNTEAFF
NA	TRBV3-1/TRBV3-2	few	TRBJ1-4	TGTGCCAGCAGCCGAAGTGGGACTGGTAATGAAAAACTGTTTTTT	CASSRSGTGNEKLFF